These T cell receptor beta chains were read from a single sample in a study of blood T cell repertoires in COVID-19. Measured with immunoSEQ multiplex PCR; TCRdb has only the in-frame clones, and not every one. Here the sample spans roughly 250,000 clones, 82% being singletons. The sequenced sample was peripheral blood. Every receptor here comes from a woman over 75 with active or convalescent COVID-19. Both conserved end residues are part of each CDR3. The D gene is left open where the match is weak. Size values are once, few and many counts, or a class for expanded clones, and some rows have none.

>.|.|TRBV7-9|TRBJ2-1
TGTGCCAGCAGCCCCACCCCCCTAGGCGATGAGCAGTTCTTC
CASSPTPLGDEQFF
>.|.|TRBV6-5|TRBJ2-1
TGTGCCAGCACCACAAACCAGGGTGAGCAGTTCTTC
CASTTNQGEQFF
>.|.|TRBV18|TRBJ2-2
TGTGCCAGCTCCCCAGACAGGAACACCGGGGAGCTGTTTTTT
CASSPDRNTGELFF
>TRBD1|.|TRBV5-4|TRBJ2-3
TGTGCCAGCAGCCCGCGGACAGGGATTAGTACAGATACGCAGTATTTT
CASSPRTGISTDTQYF
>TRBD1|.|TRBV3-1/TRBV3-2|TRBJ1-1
TGTGCCAGCAGCCTAGGGACAGGGAACACTGAAGCTTTCTTT
CASSLGTGNTEAFF
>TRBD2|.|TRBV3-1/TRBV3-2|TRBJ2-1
TGTGCCAGCGCAATTCGGGGGGGCCATAGAGATGAGCAGTTCTTC
CASAIRGGHRDEQFF
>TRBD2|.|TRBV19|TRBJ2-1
TGTGCCAGTAGTATGAGCGGGGGGCTTTACAATGAGCAGTTCTTC
CASSMSGGLYNEQFF
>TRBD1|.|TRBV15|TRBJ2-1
TGTGCCACCGGGACAGGGGTAGAGAATGAGCAGTTCTTC
CATGTGVENEQFF
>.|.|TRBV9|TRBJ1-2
TGTGCCAGCGGGTCGGGGGCTAACTATGGCTACACCTTC
CASGSGANYGYTF
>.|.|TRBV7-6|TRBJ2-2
TGTGCCAGCAGCCCCAGGGTCCAGAACACCGGGGAGCTGTTTTTT
CASSPRVQNTGELFF
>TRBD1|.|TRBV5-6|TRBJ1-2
TGTGCCAGCAGCCCGGGGACAGAGACTGGCTACACCTTC
CASSPGTETGYTF
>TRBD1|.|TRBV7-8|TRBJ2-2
TGTGCCAGCAGCTTACTCCAGGGGGAGCTCCTGAACACCGGGGAGCTGTTTTTT
CASSLLQGELLNTGELFF
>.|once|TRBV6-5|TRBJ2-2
TGTGCCAGTTCAAGGGCCAGGGCGAACACCGGGGAGCTGTTTTTT
CASSRARANTGELFF
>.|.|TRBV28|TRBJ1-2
TGTGCCAGCAGCCCACAGATCTATGGCTACACCTTC
CASSPQIYGYTF
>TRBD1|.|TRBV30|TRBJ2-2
TGTGCCTGGCGGGGACAGGGGGCGGCCGGGGAGCTGTTTTTT
CAWRGQGAAGELFF
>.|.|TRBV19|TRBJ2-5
TGTGCCAGTAGTATGTCGGGTCGCGAGACCCAGTACTTC
CASSMSGRETQYF
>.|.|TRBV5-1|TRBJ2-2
TGCGCCAGCAGCTTGGGACAGCCGAACACCGGGGAGCTGTTTTTT
CASSLGQPNTGELFF
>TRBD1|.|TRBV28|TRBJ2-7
TGTGCCAGCAGCCCCAGAACAGGGGCCGGGGAGCAGTACTTC
CASSPRTGAGEQYF
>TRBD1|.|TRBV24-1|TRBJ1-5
TGTGCCACCAGTGATAGAACAGGGGGCTATCAGCCCCAGCATTTT
CATSDRTGGYQPQHF
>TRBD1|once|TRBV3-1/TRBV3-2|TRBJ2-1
TGTGCCAGCAGCCATTACACCCCACAGGGGGAGGATGAGCAGTTCTTC
CASSHYTPQGEDEQFF
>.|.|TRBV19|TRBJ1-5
TGTGCCAGTAGTATACTATCTGGCGGCGGAGCTAATCAGCCCCAGCATTTT
CASSILSGGGANQPQHF
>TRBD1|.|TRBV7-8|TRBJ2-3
TGTGCCAGCAGCTCACAGGGGAGACTGGATACGCAGTATTTT
CASSSQGRLDTQYF
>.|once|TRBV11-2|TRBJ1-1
TGTGCCAGCAGTCTCCAGGTAGGCACTGAAGCTTTCTTT
CASSLQVGTEAFF
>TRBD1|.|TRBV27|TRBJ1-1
TGTGCCAGCAAAAAGGGGGACAGGGGGCTGTACACTGAAGCTTTCTTT
CASKKGDRGLYTEAFF
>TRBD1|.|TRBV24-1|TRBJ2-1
TGTGCCACCAGTGACGCCGGGACAGCCTACAATGAGCAGTTCTTC
CATSDAGTAYNEQFF
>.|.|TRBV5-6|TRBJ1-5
TGTGCCAGCAGCTTACAGCCAACGGGATCACAGCCCCAGCATTTT
CASSLQPTGSQPQHF
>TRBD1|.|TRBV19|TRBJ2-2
TGTGCCAGTACACCGGGACAGACGAACACCGGGGAGCTGTTTTTT
CASTPGQTNTGELFF
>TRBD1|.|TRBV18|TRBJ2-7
TGTGCCAGCTCACCTCCCGGGACAGGGGCCTACGAGCAGTACTTC
CASSPPGTGAYEQYF
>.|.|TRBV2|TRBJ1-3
TGTGCCAGCACAAACAACGGGGTGCTGTCTGGAAACACCATATATTTT
CASTNNGVLSGNTIYF
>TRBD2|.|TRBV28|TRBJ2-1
TGTGCCAGCAGTTTGGGCGGGAGGAGGTACAATGAGCAGTTCTTC
CASSLGGRRYNEQFF
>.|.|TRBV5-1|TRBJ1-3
TGCGCCAGCAGCTTGGCCTGGGTCGACAGGCGCAGAAACACCATATATTTT
CASSLAWVDRRRNTIYF
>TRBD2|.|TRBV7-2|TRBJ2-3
TGTGCCAGCAGCATTAACGGGAGACTAGCGGGGAGCACAGATACGCAGTATTTT
CASSINGRLAGSTDTQYF
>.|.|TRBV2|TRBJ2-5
TGTGCCAGCAACAAGGACAGCCGGGGAGAGACCCAGTACTTC
CASNKDSRGETQYF
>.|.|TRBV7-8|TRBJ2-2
TGTGCCAGCAGAGAACTAGGCGGGATGAACACCGGGGAGCTGTTTTTT
CASRELGGMNTGELFF
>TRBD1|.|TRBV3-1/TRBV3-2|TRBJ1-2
TGTGCCAGCAGCCGCGGGACAGGTGATATTTCGGGGGGCTACACCTTC
CASSRGTGDISGGYTF
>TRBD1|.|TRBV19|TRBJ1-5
TGTGCCAGTATAATCCAGGGGGGCGCCGGGTCTTCCAATCAGCCCCAGCATTTT
CASIIQGGAGSSNQPQHF
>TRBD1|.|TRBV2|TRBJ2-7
TGTGCCAGCAGCCCGGACAGGGAATACGAGCAGTACTTC
CASSPDREYEQYF
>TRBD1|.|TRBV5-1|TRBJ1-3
TGCGCCAGCAGCTACGCGGGGACAGGGAAGGGAAACACCATATATTTT
CASSYAGTGKGNTIYF
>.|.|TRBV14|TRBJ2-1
TGTGCCAGCAGCCAAGATATGGGGGGGCTAGCGGAAAAAAATGAGCAGTTCTTC
CASSQDMGGLAEKNEQFF
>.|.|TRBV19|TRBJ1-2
TGTGCCAGTAGAGGGGTAGGAGCCTCTGGTGGCTACACCTTC
CASRGVGASGGYTF
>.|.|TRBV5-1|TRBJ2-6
TGCGCCAGCAGGTACCGCCCCGACAGGTCTGGGGCCAACGTCCTGACTTTC
CASRYRPDRSGANVLTF
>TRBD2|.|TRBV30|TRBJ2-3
TGTGCCTTGACTAGCGGAAGCACAGATACGCAGTATTTT
CALTSGSTDTQYF